This T cell receptor (beta chain) is drawn from a study of blood T cells in healthy people across ages. Study-wide results and caveats: The study lacked donor CMV status, which possibly confounded expanded clonotype changes. Researchers judged that diversity estimates from one million T cells fell short of true values. It was found that TCR beta diversity correlated strongly with the percentage of naive T cells.

Of note for this clonotype: Its antigen remains unknown.

The CDR3 contains 16 residues. Losses at the gene ends were 5 bases for V and 0 bases for J; bases not matched to a gene: 5. The second PCR ran about 6 to 11 cycles with a sample-barcoded 5' primer and J-beta primers. In TCRdb, the 5' RACE reads were re-called with MiXCR into one record per CDR3 protein. The sample has 1.6 million or so distinct CDR3 sequences, roughly a third seen once. The sample consisted of blood. The receptor was derived from a woman in her 30s in good health. The chain combines TRBV12-3 or TRBV12-4 with TRBJ2-4; 9 bases line up with TRBD1. CDR3 protein: CASSIGQGRAKNIQYF. The CDR3 nucleotides are TGTGCCAGCAGTATCGGACAGGGGAGAGCCAAAAACATTCAGTACTTC.